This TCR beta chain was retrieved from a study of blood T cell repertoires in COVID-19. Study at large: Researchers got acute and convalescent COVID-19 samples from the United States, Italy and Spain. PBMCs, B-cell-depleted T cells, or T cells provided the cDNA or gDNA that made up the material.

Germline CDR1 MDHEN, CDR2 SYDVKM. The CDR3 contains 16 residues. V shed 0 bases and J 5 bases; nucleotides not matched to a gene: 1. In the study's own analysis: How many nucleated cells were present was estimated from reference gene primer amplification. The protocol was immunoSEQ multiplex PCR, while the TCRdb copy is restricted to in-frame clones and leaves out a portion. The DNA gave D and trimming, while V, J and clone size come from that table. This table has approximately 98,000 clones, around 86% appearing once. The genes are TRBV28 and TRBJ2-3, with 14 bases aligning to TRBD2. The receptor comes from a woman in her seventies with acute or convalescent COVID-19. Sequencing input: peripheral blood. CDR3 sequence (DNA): TGTGCCAGCAGTTTATGGGGACTAGCGGGAGTAGATACGCAGTATTTT. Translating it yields CASSLWGLAGVDTQYF.